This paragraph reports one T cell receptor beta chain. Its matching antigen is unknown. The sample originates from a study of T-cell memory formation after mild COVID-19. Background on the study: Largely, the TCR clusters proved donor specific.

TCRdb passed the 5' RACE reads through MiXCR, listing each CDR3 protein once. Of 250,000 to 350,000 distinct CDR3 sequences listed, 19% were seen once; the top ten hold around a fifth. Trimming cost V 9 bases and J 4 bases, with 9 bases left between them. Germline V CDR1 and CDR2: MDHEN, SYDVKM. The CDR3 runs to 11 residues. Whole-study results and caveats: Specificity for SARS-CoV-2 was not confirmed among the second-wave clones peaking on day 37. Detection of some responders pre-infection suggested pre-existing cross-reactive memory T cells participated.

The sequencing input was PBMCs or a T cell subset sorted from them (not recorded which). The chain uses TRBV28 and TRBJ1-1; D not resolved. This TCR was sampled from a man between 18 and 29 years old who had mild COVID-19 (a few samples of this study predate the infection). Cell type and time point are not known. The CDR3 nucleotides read TGTGCCAGTAGCTTTAGCACTGAAGCTTTCTTT. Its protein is CASSFSTEAFF.